This T cell receptor beta chain was sequenced during a study of T cells in Graves' hyperthyroidism and ophthalmopathy (dated by TCRdb to 2018 to 2020). For the study in its entirety: Peripheral blood was collected at initial diagnosis, before any treatment. To identify distinguishing TCR V-J signatures, a discovery cohort of around 100 patients was used, comprising 43 with Graves' ophthalmopathy and 57 with stable Graves' hyperthyroidism. Thyroid tissue and blood T-cell repertoires from six Graves' hyperthyroidism patients were also compared in the study. According to the paper, TCR Vbeta CDR3 sequencing was carried out on approximately 140 peripheral blood samples, which came from 40 to 45 ophthalmopathy, 75 to 80 hyperthyroidism and roughly 17 progressor patients. Prospective prediction of ophthalmopathy was tested in an independent validation cohort of 18 to 20 hyperthyroidism patients and 15 to 17 patients who later progressed to ophthalmopathy. The approximately 97 discovery patients were randomly divided into training and test sets at a 7:3 ratio. Once sampling was done, hyperthyroidism patients were given methimazole at a starting dose of 30 mg daily, whereas ophthalmopathy patients were given high-dose intravenous methylprednisolone. The paper as a whole reports these results and caveats: In validation, the model predicted progression to ophthalmopathy with 55% to 71% sensitivity and approximately 74% specificity, a median of around six months before onset. No statistical method was used to set the sample size in advance, and investigators knew the group allocation. Most expanded thyroid clonotypes (frequency above 0.001) were also found in blood, which suggests that blood repertoires may mirror thyroid immune responses. Ophthalmopathy was separated from stable hyperthyroidism by a 13 V-J signature model, with over 85% sensitivity and about 81% specificity obtained in cross-validation and 80%/75% obtained in testing.

Trimming removed 6 bases from V and 0 bases from J; the gene matches leave 3 bases unexplained. Inclusive of the bounding cysteine and phenylalanine, the CDR3 is 15 residues long. Just the 45-base CDR3 DNA is kept, in frame starting at base 1. The germline V gene encodes CDR1 KGHSH and CDR2 LQKENI. At least ten counts were recorded for this clonotype. The antigen this receptor binds is unknown. Base qualities are not recorded, but no much larger clone differs from it by a single base. A patient counted as having stable Graves' hyperthyroidism if no progression to ophthalmopathy occurred over 18 months of follow-up. Hyperthyroidism patients were aged 18 to 65 years and newly diagnosed, with disease duration of less than 2 months. Patients with uncontrolled infections, other autoimmune diseases, pregnancy or lactation were excluded. Diagnoses were established on the basis of clinical symptoms, serum thyroxine and TRAb, thyroid ultrasound, and orbital computed tomography. Ficoll-Paque density gradient centrifugation was used to isolate PBMCs from around 9.1 ml of fresh peripheral blood. Trizol reagent was used to extract total RNA, and RNA quality was then checked on an Agilent 2100 Bioanalyzer.

Amplification of TCR beta CDR3 regions was carried out from RNA transcripts. The TCR CDR3 was subjected to a first round of RT-PCR using the HTBI primer set and the Qiagen OneStep RT-PCR kit. Libraries were constructed in a second round of multiplex PCR, after which size selection and purification were performed. Paired-end sequencing of the libraries was performed with 100 bp reads on an Illumina HiSeq2000. From the authors' description of their analysis: SOAPnuke was used to process the raw data, removing reads that contained adapters or uncalled bases, had a mean Phred below 15, or lacked an exact match to the constant primer or identifier. High-quality paired reads were merged using COPE v1.2.5, and each unique nucleotide sequence was defined as a clonotype. MiTCR v1.1 was used to align clonotypes to the IMGT TRBV, TRBD and TRBJ reference segments. The analysis was restricted to V-J combinations with a frequency above 0.0001, which together covered around 99% of the repertoires. A TCS score was defined as the ratio of F50 (clonal expansion) to E x V (chaos), with BLOSUM62-based TCRdist applied between CDR3 peptides within each V-J. Welch's t-statistics and random forest reduced roughly 530 V-J features to some 14, which were used in a naive Bayes classifier (R e1071). TCRdb reanalyzed the raw reads on its own, using fastp at Q25 for trimming and MiXCR for clone calling, and kept in-frame beta chains. Identical CDR3 protein sequences are pooled into one entry, listed with their most common genes and DNA. The V and J calls here are based on TCRdb, not the publication. Across this sample there are a few hundred thousand distinct CDR3 sequences, with 15% to 19% seen only once. The ten largest make up roughly 7.7% of the sample.

The chain uses TRBV18 and TRBJ2-7, with TRBD2 identical over 12 junction bases. Input material: blood. The sequence came from a woman younger than 35 with Graves' hyperthyroidism. The CDR3 region has the sequence CASSATSGSSYEQYF. The nucleotides are TGTGCCAGCTCGGCGACTAGCGGGAGCTCCTACGAGCAGTACTTC.